Listed below are T cell receptor beta chains from one sample, sequenced in a study of vaccination and CD4 T cells after COVID-19. TCRdb reanalysed the PCR reads using MiXCR and keeps one entry per CDR3 protein. Of roughly 20,000 distinct CDR3 sequences detected, around 62% appear once; the ten largest clones hold under 30%. What these receptors recognize is not known. Sequences were derived from CD4+ T cells from blood, cultured in vitro, sampled before SARS-CoV-2 vaccination. The receptors originated from a human donor who received a COVID-19 vaccine. Both conserved end residues are part of each CDR3. The order of the fields is CDR3 protein, CDR3 DNA, D gene, J gene, V gene, clone size. The D gene is left open where the match is weak. A row's size may be missing; if present it is once, few, many or a size class.

cdr3_aa: CASNGLWDRAPSPLHF
cdr3_nt: TGTGCCAGCAATGGGCTCTGGGACAGGGCCCCTTCACCCCTCCACTTT
d_call: TRBD1
j_call: TRBJ1-6
v_call: TRBV6-4
clone_size: .

cdr3_aa: CASSYSPGGADTDTQYF
cdr3_nt: TGTGCCAGCAGTTACTCGCCCGGGGGGGCTGATACAGATACGCAGTATTTT
d_call: TRBD2
j_call: TRBJ2-3
v_call: TRBV6-2/TRBV6-3
clone_size: .

cdr3_aa: CSARGQGEAFF
cdr3_nt: TGCAGTGCTAGAGGACAGGGAGAAGCTTTCTTT
d_call: TRBD1
j_call: TRBJ1-1
v_call: TRBV20-1
clone_size: .

cdr3_aa: CASTGVGGTRDEQYF
cdr3_nt: TGTGCCAGCACAGGAGTGGGGGGCACCAGGGACGAGCAGTACTTC
d_call: .
j_call: TRBJ2-7
v_call: TRBV2
clone_size: .

cdr3_aa: CASRTGPSPDTQYF
cdr3_nt: TGTGCCAGCAGAACCGGGCCTAGCCCAGATACGCAGTATTTT
d_call: .
j_call: TRBJ2-3
v_call: TRBV12-3/TRBV12-4
clone_size: few

cdr3_aa: CASSEGTGWSTEAFF
cdr3_nt: TGTGCCAGCAGTGAAGGAACCGGGTGGAGCACTGAAGCTTTCTTT
d_call: .
j_call: TRBJ1-1
v_call: TRBV2
clone_size: .

cdr3_aa: CASSTTGTWRVEAFF
cdr3_nt: TGTGCCAGCAGTACTACCGGGACCTGGAGGGTTGAAGCTTTCTTT
d_call: .
j_call: TRBJ1-1
v_call: TRBV6-1
clone_size: few

cdr3_aa: CASSTPGTGVSQPQHF
cdr3_nt: TGTGCCAGTAGTACCCCCGGGACAGGGGTGAGTCAGCCCCAGCATTTT
d_call: TRBD1
j_call: TRBJ1-5
v_call: TRBV19
clone_size: .

cdr3_aa: CASSPKGYQETQYF
cdr3_nt: TGTGCCAGTAGTCCCAAAGGGTACCAAGAGACCCAGTACTTC
d_call: .
j_call: TRBJ2-5
v_call: TRBV19
clone_size: .

cdr3_aa: CASQPSYEKLFF
cdr3_nt: TGTGCCAGCCAGCCTTCTTATGAAAAACTGTTTTTT
d_call: .
j_call: TRBJ1-4
v_call: TRBV6-1
clone_size: few

cdr3_aa: CASSEGQGGAYGYTF
cdr3_nt: TGTGCCAGCAGTGAAGGGCAGGGTGGGGCCTATGGCTACACCTTC
d_call: .
j_call: TRBJ1-2
v_call: TRBV6-1
clone_size: .

cdr3_aa: CASSLFILGRGYTEAFF
cdr3_nt: TGCGCCAGCAGTTTGTTCATTTTGGGGCGGGGGTACACTGAAGCTTTCTTT
d_call: .
j_call: TRBJ1-1
v_call: TRBV5-1
clone_size: .

cdr3_aa: CASRGRNQETQYF
cdr3_nt: TGTGCCAGCAGGGGACGGAACCAAGAGACCCAGTACTTC
d_call: .
j_call: TRBJ2-5
v_call: TRBV2
clone_size: .

cdr3_aa: CSARGRGGTYEQYF
cdr3_nt: TGCAGTGCTAGGGGGCGGGGAGGTACCTACGAGCAGTACTTC
d_call: .
j_call: TRBJ2-7
v_call: TRBV20-1
clone_size: once

cdr3_aa: CASSRRGQGAYDEQYF
cdr3_nt: TGTGCCAGCAGTAGAAGGGGGCAGGGGGCGTATGACGAGCAGTACTTC
d_call: TRBD1
j_call: TRBJ2-7
v_call: TRBV6-1
clone_size: .

cdr3_aa: CASSLVEVLGSQYF
cdr3_nt: TGTGCCAGCAGCTTGGTGGAGGTATTGGGGTCCCAGTACTTC
d_call: .
j_call: TRBJ2-5
v_call: TRBV5-4
clone_size: .

cdr3_aa: CATSDGVRFYGYTF
cdr3_nt: TGTGCCACCAGTGATGGCGTCAGGTTTTATGGCTACACCTTC
d_call: .
j_call: TRBJ1-2
v_call: TRBV24-1
clone_size: few

cdr3_aa: CASSKGWMTGGRQETQYF
cdr3_nt: TGTGCCAGCAGTAAAGGCTGGATGACAGGGGGACGGCAAGAGACCCAGTACTTC
d_call: TRBD1
j_call: TRBJ2-5
v_call: TRBV25-1
clone_size: .

cdr3_aa: CASSFRGGARTDTQYF
cdr3_nt: TGTGCCAGCAGCTTTAGAGGGGGTGCGCGCACAGATACGCAGTATTTT
d_call: .
j_call: TRBJ2-3
v_call: TRBV11-3
clone_size: once

cdr3_aa: CASSFTLGIGYTF
cdr3_nt: TGTGCCAGCAGTTTTACCTTGGGCATTGGCTACACCTTC
d_call: .
j_call: TRBJ1-2
v_call: TRBV12-3/TRBV12-4
clone_size: .

cdr3_aa: CSARGTAAGELFF
cdr3_nt: TGCAGTGCTAGAGGGACGGCTGCCGGGGAGCTGTTTTTT
d_call: .
j_call: TRBJ2-2
v_call: TRBV20-1
clone_size: .

cdr3_aa: CASSTDRGPFGKQYF
cdr3_nt: TGTGCCAGCAGTACGGACAGGGGGCCCTTTGGGAAGCAGTACTTC
d_call: TRBD1
j_call: TRBJ2-7
v_call: TRBV27
clone_size: few

cdr3_aa: CATSRGWSPLHF
cdr3_nt: TGTGCCACCAGCAGGGGTTGGTCACCCCTCCACTTT
d_call: .
j_call: TRBJ1-6
v_call: TRBV15
clone_size: few

cdr3_aa: CSARDIRLRDSYNEQFF
cdr3_nt: TGCAGTGCTAGAGACATAAGGTTGCGGGACTCCTACAATGAGCAGTTCTTC
d_call: .
j_call: TRBJ2-1
v_call: TRBV20-1
clone_size: few

cdr3_aa: CASSSTGDYGYTF
cdr3_nt: TGTGCCAGCAGTTCAACAGGGGACTATGGCTACACCTTC
d_call: TRBD1
j_call: TRBJ1-2
v_call: TRBV6-5
clone_size: .

cdr3_aa: CASSLVGEGGNGYTF
cdr3_nt: TGTGCCAGCAGCTTAGTAGGAGAAGGGGGGAATGGCTACACCTTC
d_call: .
j_call: TRBJ1-2
v_call: TRBV7-2
clone_size: .

cdr3_aa: CATYPDRGEAEAFF
cdr3_nt: TGTGCCACCTACCCGGACAGGGGGGAAGCTGAAGCTTTCTTT
d_call: TRBD1
j_call: TRBJ1-1
v_call: TRBV6-1
clone_size: .

cdr3_aa: CSARRAGRIGSSYEQYF
cdr3_nt: TGCAGTGCTAGAAGGGCTGGACGGATTGGGTCCTCCTACGAGCAGTACTTC
d_call: .
j_call: TRBJ2-7
v_call: TRBV20-1
clone_size: .

cdr3_aa: CATSEGRQGSVGYTF
cdr3_nt: TGTGCCACCAGTGAAGGGAGACAGGGGTCGGTCGGCTACACCTTC
d_call: TRBD1
j_call: TRBJ1-2
v_call: TRBV24-1
clone_size: .

cdr3_aa: CASSVSSGGAGYEQFF
cdr3_nt: TGTGCCAGCAGCGTCAGTAGCGGGGGGGCCGGGTATGAGCAGTTCTTC
d_call: TRBD2
j_call: TRBJ2-1
v_call: TRBV7-3
clone_size: .

cdr3_aa: CAWDRGGFNTEAFF
cdr3_nt: TGTGCCTGGGACAGGGGGGGTTTTAACACTGAAGCTTTCTTT
d_call: TRBD1
j_call: TRBJ1-1
v_call: TRBV2
clone_size: .

cdr3_aa: CSARDSAGGPHEQYF
cdr3_nt: TGCAGTGCTAGAGATTCCGCGGGGGGGCCCCACGAGCAGTACTTC
d_call: TRBD2
j_call: TRBJ2-7
v_call: TRBV20-1
clone_size: .

cdr3_aa: CASSVFQRQETQYF
cdr3_nt: TGTGCCAGCAGTGTTTTCCAGCGCCAAGAGACCCAGTACTTC
d_call: .
j_call: TRBJ2-5
v_call: TRBV2
clone_size: .

cdr3_aa: CASSYSGGAGELFF
cdr3_nt: TGTGCCAGCAGTTACTCAGGGGGAGCCGGGGAGCTGTTTTTT
d_call: .
j_call: TRBJ2-2
v_call: TRBV6-5
clone_size: .

cdr3_aa: CASSYGRSLTNEQFF
cdr3_nt: TGTGCCAGCAGTTACGGCAGGTCTCTAACCAATGAGCAGTTCTTC
d_call: .
j_call: TRBJ2-1
v_call: TRBV6-5
clone_size: .

cdr3_aa: CASSLAGTTQTQYF
cdr3_nt: TGTGCCAGCAGCTTGGCCGGGACTACGCAGACCCAGTACTTC
d_call: TRBD2
j_call: TRBJ2-5
v_call: TRBV5-4
clone_size: .

cdr3_aa: CASSIQGAGKVDTQYF
cdr3_nt: TGTGCCAGTAGTATACAGGGGGCGGGGAAGGTAGATACGCAGTATTTT
d_call: TRBD1
j_call: TRBJ2-3
v_call: TRBV19
clone_size: .

cdr3_aa: CASSLGLAGGLSYNEQFF
cdr3_nt: TGCGCCAGCAGCCTCGGACTAGCGGGGGGACTCTCCTACAATGAGCAGTTCTTC
d_call: TRBD2
j_call: TRBJ2-1
v_call: TRBV4-1
clone_size: .

cdr3_aa: CAIRLQGRNTDTQYF
cdr3_nt: TGTGCCATCCGCCTACAGGGGCGCAACACAGATACGCAGTATTTT
d_call: TRBD1
j_call: TRBJ2-3
v_call: TRBV10-3
clone_size: once

cdr3_aa: CAWIGAARTEAFF
cdr3_nt: TGTGCCTGGATTGGGGCAGCGCGCACTGAAGCTTTCTTT
d_call: .
j_call: TRBJ1-1
v_call: TRBV30
clone_size: .

cdr3_aa: CASSALGADTQYF
cdr3_nt: TGTGCCAGCAGCGCTTTAGGGGCAGATACGCAGTATTTT
d_call: .
j_call: TRBJ2-3
v_call: TRBV7-2
clone_size: .

cdr3_aa: CSARAKNTEAFF
cdr3_nt: TGCAGTGCTAGGGCCAAGAACACTGAAGCTTTCTTT
d_call: .
j_call: TRBJ1-1
v_call: TRBV20-1
clone_size: few

cdr3_aa: CASSIGTAPNYGYTF
cdr3_nt: TGCGCCAGCAGCATTGGGACAGCTCCTAACTATGGCTACACCTTC
d_call: TRBD1
j_call: TRBJ1-2
v_call: TRBV5-1
clone_size: .

cdr3_aa: CASSYGLSSYNSPLHF
cdr3_nt: TGTGCCAGCAGTTACGGACTGAGCTCCTATAATTCACCCCTCCACTTT
d_call: .
j_call: TRBJ1-6
v_call: TRBV6-2/TRBV6-3
clone_size: .

cdr3_aa: CAWSRGGLAGRYNEQFF
cdr3_nt: TGTGCCTGGAGTCGGGGGGGGTTAGCGGGTAGATACAATGAGCAGTTCTTC
d_call: TRBD2
j_call: TRBJ2-1
v_call: TRBV30
clone_size: .

cdr3_aa: CSARLLAVTDTQYF
cdr3_nt: TGCAGTGCTAGGTTACTAGCAGTTACAGATACGCAGTATTTT
d_call: .
j_call: TRBJ2-3
v_call: TRBV20-1
clone_size: .

cdr3_aa: CASSKGPEQGGTEAFF
cdr3_nt: TGTGCCAGCAGCAAAGGGCCGGAACAGGGAGGCACTGAAGCTTTCTTT
d_call: .
j_call: TRBJ1-1
v_call: TRBV21-1
clone_size: .

cdr3_aa: CSAEGTPNSPLHF
cdr3_nt: TGCAGTGCCGAGGGGACACCTAATTCACCCCTCCACTTT
d_call: .
j_call: TRBJ1-6
v_call: TRBV20-1
clone_size: .